A single sample is the source of the 15 T cell receptor beta chains below, sequenced in a study of radiotherapy plus CTLA-4 blockade in lung cancer. The table came from immunoSEQ multiplex PCR; TCRdb's copy has only in-frame clones and leaves some out. The table includes some 70,000 clones, 70% to 85% detected once. The sample here was peripheral blood, taken from a patient treated with radiotherapy plus ipilimumab. These receptors all come from a human donor with non-small cell lung cancer who had a complete response to radiotherapy plus ipilimumab.

The chain employs TRBV5-4 and TRBJ2-5, with a possible D match to TRBD1 (6 bases). Germline V gene lookup returns CDR1 SGHNT and CDR2 YYREEE (reference sequence). The V end was cut by 1 base, the J end by 2 bases, with 9 bases between. The CDR3 is 14 residues long. The CDR3 nucleotides read TGTGCCAGCAGCTTGAGGGGGAGTCAAGAGACCCAGTACTTC. Amino acids: CASSLRGSQETQYF.

The CDR3 DNA sequence: TGTGCCATCAGTGAGTCTAGGACCGACGGCGAGCAGTACGTC. As protein: CAISESRTDGEQYV. The chain couples TRBV10-3 to TRBJ2-7; D is unresolved. V shed 0 bases and J shed 6 bases, with 12 bases lying between them. This CDR3 has 14 amino acids. Germline V lookup: CDR1 ENHRY, CDR2 SYGVKD.

The gene calls are TRBV5-6 and TRBJ2-1; D might be TRBD1 (5 bases). The germline V and J ends were trimmed by 2 bases and 11 bases, with 26 bases remaining between them. Germline loops: CDR1 SGHDT, CDR2 YYEEEE. This CDR3 region has 17 residues. The CDR3 DNA is TGTGCCAGCAGCTTCCAAATCTGGGCAGGGCTCGGCCTTCAGCAGTTCTTC. This translates into CASSFQIWAGLGLQQFF.

This sequence joins TRBV19 and TRBJ2-4; 10 nucleotides match TRBD1. V trimming: 5 bases; J trimming: 2 bases; junction bases outside the gene matches: 6. CDR3 length equals 16 residues. Germline V gene data show CDR1 as LNHDA and CDR2 as SQIVND (reference sequence). The CDR3 DNA is TGTGCCAGTAGTCCTCGGGACAGGGGATCCAAAAACATTCAGTACTTC. This encodes CASSPRDRGSKNIQYF.

The chain combines TRBV30 with TRBJ1-5; the match to TRBD1 covers 9 bases. This CDR3 spans 15 amino acids. V lost 4 bases, J lost 2 bases, and 6 bases stayed unmatched. Germline values: CDR1 GTSNPN, CDR2 SVGIG (reference sequence). CDR3 sequence reads: CAWTPGTGRNQPQHF. For the CDR3, the DNA is TGTGCCTGGACCCCCGGGACAGGGCGCAATCAGCCCCAGCATTTT.

Details on this clone: Other DNA sequences in this specimen translate into the identical CDR3. The chain has TRBV5-1 and TRBJ1-4; D is unresolved. V dropped 0 bases and J dropped 0 bases, with 6 bases sitting between them. There are 15 residues in the CDR3. Germline V gene sequence: CDR1 SGHRS, CDR2 YFSETQ. CDR3 nucleotide sequence: TGCGCCAGCAGCTTGGCGGGATCAACTAATGAAAAACTGTTTTTT. Protein: CASSLAGSTNEKLFF.

The gene calls are TRBV11-2 and TRBJ2-7; D ambiguous. V was pared by 9 bases and J by 3 bases, with 24 bases between. The CDR3 runs 16 residues. Germline assignment: CDR1 SGHAT and CDR2 FQNNGV. The DNA of the CDR3 is TGTGCCAGGAAGAAAGGTACAAAAAACAACAACTACGAGCAGTACTTC. Its translation: CARKKGTKNNNYEQYF. The full variable domain, its missing parts supplied by reference TRBV11-2 and TRBJ2-7, is EAGVAQSPRYKIIEKRQSVAFWCNPISGHATLYWYQQILGQGPKLLIQFQNNGVVDDSQLPKDRFSAERLKGVDSTLKIQPAKLEDSAVYLCARKKGTKNNNYEQYFGPGTRLTVT.

The V and J genes are TRBV28 and TRBJ2-3; 15 nucleotides match TRBD2. The ends lost 5 bases at V and 7 bases at J; junction bases unmatched: 4. Germline CDR1 MDHEN, CDR2 SYDVKM. The CDR3 sequence is 15 residues long. Written as DNA, the CDR3 is TGTGCCAGCAGTCTTGGGACTAGCGGGAGGAATACGCAGTATTTT. It translates to CASSLGTSGRNTQYF.

CDR3 DNA sequence: TGCGCCAGCAGCTTGGCCCTAGCGGAGGGGAATGAGCAGTTCTTC. Its translation: CASSLALAEGNEQFF. The chain has TRBV5-1 and TRBJ2-1; 7 bases map to TRBD2. The junction had 7 bases not matched to a gene; V was cut back by 0 bases and J by 7 bases. This CDR3 has 15 residues. Per the germline V gene, CDR1 is SGHRS and CDR2 is YFSETQ.

The sample holds one count of this clone. The J gene is TRBJ2-5, the V gene TRBV2; 9 positions agree with TRBD2. Germline V CDR1 and CDR2: SNHLY, FYNNEI. The V gene end was trimmed by 2 bases and the J gene end by 4 bases; junction bases not matched to a gene: 2. This CDR3 contains 14 residues. The CDR3: CASSESLAGETQYF. The CDR3 nucleotides read TGTGCCAGCAGTGAATCACTAGCGGGAGAGACCCAGTACTTC.

The rearrangement links TRBV9 to TRBJ1-2; 9 bases match TRBD1. Germline CDR1 is SGDLS and CDR2 is YYNGEE. This CDR3 has 16 residues. With 4 bases clipped from V and 5 bases from J, the junction kept 12 bases outside the gene matches. The CDR3 sequence is CASSYNRDRADYGYTF. The CDR3, as DNA: TGTGCCAGCAGCTATAACCGGGACAGGGCAGATTATGGCTACACCTTC.

The chain joins TRBV11-2 to TRBJ2-4; D remains unclear. This CDR3 spans 17 amino acids. CDR1 and CDR2 from the germline V gene are SGHAT and FQNNGV. Trimming cost V 0 bases and J 0 bases, with 12 bases left between them. CDR3 nucleotide sequence: TGTGCCAGCAGCTTAGATGAACAGCGACTAGCCAAAAACATTCAGTACTTC. It codes for CASSLDEQRLAKNIQYF.

The CDR3 DNA sequence: TGTGCCAGCAGTCCTCGGGGTCCAGATACGCAGTATTTT. Translating it yields CASSPRGPDTQYF. This chain connects TRBV6-5 to TRBJ2-3, with D perhaps TRBD2 (5 bases). Between the trimmed V and J ends, which lost 5 bases and 4 bases, there was a span of 10 bases. This CDR3 region has 13 residues. CDR1 is MNHEY and CDR2 is SVGAGI in the germline V gene.

The chain combines TRBV30 with TRBJ1-1; TRBD1 aligns across 10 bases. V shed 2 bases, J shed 3 bases, and the junction held 3 bases outside the gene matches. The CDR3 is 14 residues long. Germline V gives CDR1 GTSNPN, CDR2 SVGIG (reference sequence). CDR3: CAWSPGQGDTEAFF. CDR3 in DNA: TGTGCCTGGAGTCCAGGACAGGGGGACACTGAAGCTTTCTTT.

This chain connects TRBV6-4 to TRBJ2-3; D gene ambiguous. This CDR3 is built from 14 residues. V was pared by 4 bases and J by 0 bases, with 8 bases between. The germline V gene encodes CDR1 MRHNA and CDR2 SNTAGT. This CDR3 reads CASSGGTSTDTQYF. The DNA for the CDR3 is TGTGCCAGCAGTGGCGGCACCAGCACAGATACGCAGTATTTT.